The clone carrying this T cell receptor (delta chain) was counted only a few times. Its antigen is unknown. A much bigger clone sits one base away, suggesting this may be a read error. Additional DNA sequences in this sample encode the identical CDR3. The entry originates in a study of Vδ1+ human thymocytes. Study-wide results and limits: Highly polyclonal TRG and TRD repertoires with Gaussian CDR3 length distributions appeared in thymus. Unlike peripheral blood Vdelta1+ controls, thymic delta-chain sequences included roughly 22% Vdelta2 and few Vdelta3.

The sorted cells were CD3+ Vdelta1+ Vdelta2- thymocytes from alphabeta-depleted thymus. RNA was extracted from the cells and then reverse transcribed. Multiplex PCR used pooled V-gene forward primers and a constant-region reverse primer to amplify CDR3s. TCRdb re-processed the multiplex PCR reads via CATT. This sample has over 45,000 delta-chain clones; around a sixth occur once, and the top ten carry roughly 0.5%. V shed 6 bases, J shed 9 bases, and the junction held 3 bases outside the gene matches. The CDR3 has 12 amino acids. Looked up from germline, CDR1 is GEAIGNYY and CDR2 is EKD. This sequence joins TRDV2 and TRDJ1; 13 nucleotides match TRDD3. Sample: Vdelta1+ gamma-delta thymocytes from the thymus. Subset indicated: FACS-sorted CD3+ TCRalphabeta- TCRVdelta1+ TCRVdelta2- thymocytes. This receptor was obtained from a boy under two years old who had congenital heart surgery. CDR3 in DNA: TGTGCCTGTCGTACTGGGGGATACGAACTCATCTTT. It codes for CACRTGGYELIF.